These 13 T cell receptor beta chains were all obtained from the same sample, sequenced in a study of Graves' ophthalmopathy and Graves' hyperthyroidism. Beta-chain TCR CDR3 regions were amplified from RNA transcripts. HTBI primers were employed in first-round RT-PCR, then a second-round multiplex PCR followed. TCRdb independently ran MiXCR on the multiplex PCR reads; one entry per CDR3 protein. The table lists 200,000 to 250,000 distinct CDR3 sequences, 20% to 25% of them singletons, with around 40% in the top ten. Input material: peripheral blood. These receptor sequences come from a woman between 50 and 59 years old with Graves' ophthalmopathy.

This clonotype appeared many times. The chain carries TRBV5-1 and TRBJ2-2, with 8 bases that match TRBD1. The CDR3 totals 14 residues. Trimming at V came to 7 bases and at J to 1 base, leaving 3 bases not matched to a gene. The germline CDR1 and CDR2 sequences are SGHRS and YFSETQ. As DNA, the CDR3 is TGCGCCAGCGAGACAGGGGTGAACACCGGGGAGCTGTTTTTT. This codes for CASETGVNTGELFF.

The CDR3 protein is CASSSSGYTGELFF. The CDR3, as DNA: TGTGCCAGCAGTTCTAGCGGGTACACCGGGGAGCTGTTTTTT. The rearrangement uses TRBV7-2 and TRBJ2-2; TRBD2 aligns across 8 bases. CDR3 size: 14 residues. Germline-derived CDR1 and CDR2 are SGHTA and FQGNSA. V lost 6 bases, J lost 3 bases, and 3 bases stayed unmatched.

This clonotype was seen ten or more times. V usage is TRBV12-3 or TRBV12-4 and J usage is TRBJ1-2; unclear D gene. V gave up 2 bases and J gave up 6 bases, with 10 bases separating them. The CDR3 covers 13 residues. The CDR3 reads CASSLRRFDGYTF. The CDR3 region has the DNA TGTGCCAGCAGTTTAAGAAGGTTCGATGGCTACACCTTC.

This clonotype was detected a few times. The chain recombines TRBV6-1 with TRBJ1-1, with TRBD1 matching 7 bases. Germline-derived CDR1 and CDR2 are MNHNS and SASEGT. This CDR3 has 14 residues. J lost 1 base, V lost 7 bases, and 6 bases had no gene match. CDR3 DNA: TGTGCCAGCACCCACCGGACAGGGAACACTGAAGCTTTCTTT. Translating it yields CASTHRTGNTEAFF.

As regards this clonotype: Sequence at one end of the junction differs from germline and may be a read error. The chain is built from TRBV29-1 and TRBJ1-3; tentative D call: TRBD1 (6 bases). Germline loops: CDR1 SQVTM, CDR2 ANQGSEA. The CDR3 sequence is 14 residues long. In nucleotides, the CDR3 is TGCAGCGTTCGACAGGCGGCAACTGGAAACACCATATCTTTT. Translating gives CSVRQAATGNTISF.

The chain carries TRBV4-1 and TRBJ1-5; D call uncertain. The CDR3 runs 16 residues. The germline V gene encodes CDR1 MGHRA and CDR2 YSYEKL. Deletions cut 0 bases from V and 0 bases from J, with 9 bases between. The DNA of the CDR3 is TGCGCCAGCAGCCAAGATCCCGGTAATAGCAATCAGCCCCAGCATTTT. Amino acid sequence: CASSQDPGNSNQPQHF.

This clonotype was seen many times. This chain links TRBV20-1 with TRBJ1-1; D might be TRBD1 (5 bases). This CDR3 is 14 amino acids long. Germline CDR1 and CDR2: DFQATT and SNEGSKA (reference sequence). Trimming left V 5 bases short and J 7 bases short, with 20 bases between. CDR3 in amino acids: CSARKGTDSSEAFF. CDR3 DNA: TGCAGTGCTCGTAAAGGGACCGATAGTAGTGAAGCTTTCTTT.

In its sample, this clonotype was seen many times. The CDR3 sequence is CASSFRSRVAGELFF. CDR3 DNA sequence: TGTGCCAGCAGTTTCCGATCAAGGGTGGCCGGGGAGCTGTTTTTT. This chain uses TRBV12-3 or TRBV12-4 with TRBJ2-2; D is unresolved. V lost 3 bases and J 6 bases, leaving 14 bases between the germline ends. The CDR3 consists of 15 residues.

This clonotype appeared a few times. J is TRBJ2-7 and V is TRBV11-2, with D perhaps matching TRBD1 or TRBD2 (5 bases each). CDR1 and CDR2 from the germline V gene are SGHAT and FQNNGV. The length of the CDR3 is 15 residues. Trimming cost V 0 bases and J 2 bases, with 11 bases left between them. The CDR3, as DNA: TGTGCCAGCAGCTTAGAAGGGACGTCAACCTACGAGCAGTACTTC. This translates into CASSLEGTSTYEQYF.

At least ten counts were recorded for this clonotype. The genes are TRBV20-1 and TRBJ2-7; 10 bases fit TRBD1. Germline V gives CDR1 DFQATT, CDR2 SNEGSKA (reference sequence). There are 13 residues in the CDR3. CDR3 nucleotide sequence: TGCAGCCTTCCGGGACAGGGGTTATACGAGCAGTACTTC. It codes for CSLPGQGLYEQYF.

The table lists this clonotype with many counts. The chain has TRBV27 and TRBJ2-7; D is undetermined. Trimming removed 5 bases from V and 4 bases from J, with 3 bases in between. Looked up from germline, CDR1 is MNHEY and CDR2 is SMNVEV (reference sequence). CDR3 size: 10 residues. CDR3 amino acids: CASSIYEQYF. The CDR3 coding sequence is TGTGCCAGCAGTATATACGAGCAGTACTTC.

This clonotype was found many times. The chain uses TRBV7-9 and TRBJ1-1; D uncertain. CDR3 length equals 14 residues. Trimming took off 1 base at V and 4 bases at J, with 10 bases between the two ends. Germline lookup yields CDR1 SEHNR and CDR2 FQNEAQ (reference sequence). Here the CDR3 DNA reads TGTGCCAGCAGCTTAGGGGTCCATGGCACTGAAGCTTTCTTT. It encodes CASSLGVHGTEAFF. The whole variable domain, remainder taken from reference TRBV7-9 and TRBJ1-1, is DTGVSQNPRHKITKRGQNVTFRCDPISEHNRLYWYRQTLGQGPEFLTYFQNEAQLEKSRLLSDRFSAERPKGSFSTLEIQRTEQGDSAMYLCASSLGVHGTEAFFGQGTRLTVV.

Remarks on this clonotype: Just one base apart from a much larger clone, this may be a read error. The rearrangement uses TRBV5-1 and TRBJ1-2; TRBD1 aligns across 7 bases. Germline V CDR1 and CDR2: SGHRS, YFSETQ. The CDR3 covers 15 residues. CDR3 sequence: CVSRPTDRDGHGYTF. For the CDR3, the DNA is TGCGTCAGCAGACCAACTGACAGGGATGGTCATGGCTACACCTTC.